Below, 16 T cell receptor beta chains from the same sample are listed, as sequenced in a study of T cell responses to AZD1222 COVID-19 vaccine. Profiling relied on immunoSEQ multiplex PCR, and the TCRdb table lists in-frame clones only, not all of them. The table lists 130,000 to 150,000 clones, roughly nine tenths of them singletons. This material consisted of peripheral blood, taken on day 0 of AZD1222 vaccination. The receptors come from an adult in good health.

CDR3 residues: CASKRSGLNEKLFF. The DNA for the CDR3 is TGTGCCAGCAAAAGATCAGGACTTAATGAAAAACTGTTTTTT. This chain joins TRBV6-5 and TRBJ1-4; no clear D. The V end was cut by 7 bases, the J end by 4 bases, with 13 bases between. The germline CDR1 and CDR2 sequences are MNHEY and SVGAGI. The CDR3 has 14 amino acids.

The chain joins TRBV16 to TRBJ1-2; maybe TRBD1 (5 bases). Germline V lookup: CDR1 KGHSY, CDR2 FQNENV. The CDR3 is 15 amino acids. V lost 0 bases and J 2 bases, leaving 10 bases between the germline ends. The CDR3 loop reads CASSQSREVNYGYTF. As DNA, the CDR3 is TGTGCCAGCAGCCAATCCAGGGAAGTGAACTATGGCTACACCTTC.

The genes are TRBV6-4 and TRBJ2-1; 9 nucleotides align to TRBD2. The ends lost 0 bases at V and 8 bases at J; junction bases unmatched: 5. Germline CDR1 reads MRHNA; CDR2 reads SNTAGT. The CDR3 contains 15 residues. CDR3 bases: TGTGCCAGCAGTGACTCTAGCGGGAGCGGGTATGAGCAGTTCTTC. Its translation is CASSDSSGSGYEQFF.

The table lists this clone with a count of one. This chain joins TRBV28 and TRBJ1-4; no definite D call. The V end was cut by 8 bases, the J end by 3 bases, with 13 bases between. The germline gives CDR1 MDHEN, CDR2 SYDVKM. This CDR3 spans 14 amino acids. The chain's CDR3 is CASLFRGSNEKLFF. The CDR3 DNA is TGTGCCAGCCTATTTAGAGGATCTAATGAAAAACTGTTTTTT.

Remarks on this clone: The sample has other DNA sequences that encode this CDR3 too. DNA of the CDR3: TGTGCCAGCAGTCCCCCGACACAGAACACTGAAGCTTTCTTT. Translation: CASSPPTQNTEAFF. The chain has TRBV28 and TRBJ1-1; D is uncertain. Trimming cost V 5 bases and J 1 base, with 11 bases left between them. The length of the CDR3 is 14 residues. Germline CDR1 is MDHEN and CDR2 is SYDVKM. The entire variable domain, with the rest obtained from reference TRBV28 and TRBJ1-1, is as follows: DVKVTQSSRYLVKRTGEKVFLECVQDMDHENMFWYRQDPGLGLRLIYFSYDVKMKEKGDIPEGYSVSREKKERFSLILESASTNQTSMYLCASSPPTQNTEAFFGQGTRLTVV.

V gene TRBV12-5 combines with J gene TRBJ2-3; unclear D gene. The germline gives CDR1 LGHNT, CDR2 FRNRAP. Trimming removed 1 base at V and 4 bases at J, with 9 bases between. The CDR3 extends over 14 amino acids. The DNA for the CDR3 is TGTGCTAGTGGTTTGGGCCCTCTGTCAGATACGCAGTATTTT. It encodes CASGLGPLSDTQYF.

The V gene is TRBV7-6, the J gene TRBJ2-5; tentative D call: TRBD1 (6 bases). With 3 bases removed from V and 5 bases from J, the gap between germline ends came to 10 bases. Germline V gives CDR1 SGHVS, CDR2 FNYEAQ. The length of the CDR3 is 13 residues. CDR3 DNA sequence: TGTGCCAGCAGCTTTGTACAGGGTGAGACCCAGTACTTC. Encoded protein: CASSFVQGETQYF. The complete variable domain, with remaining parts taken from reference TRBV7-6 and TRBJ2-5, reads GAGVSQSPRYKVTKRGQDVALRCDPISGHVSLYWYRQALGQGPEFLTYFNYEAQQDKSGLPNDRFSAERPEGSISTLTIQRTEQRDSAMYRCASSFVQGETQYFGPGTRLLVL.

The chain combines TRBV28 with TRBJ2-7, with D tentatively TRBD1 or TRBD2 (5 bases each). Trimming removed 2 bases at V and 1 base at J, with 15 bases between. The CDR3 consists of 16 residues. Germline loops: CDR1 MDHEN, CDR2 SYDVKM. The CDR3: CASSLLGATGSYEQYF. In DNA, the CDR3 is TGTGCCAGCAGTTTACTCGGGGCTACAGGTTCCTACGAGCAGTACTTC.

The genes are TRBV19 and TRBJ1-1; weak D call: TRBD1 (6 bases). This CDR3 spans 14 amino acids. Germline CDR1 LNHDA, CDR2 SQIVND (reference sequence). V was pared by 5 bases and J by 4 bases, with 14 bases between. CDR3 sequence reads: CASSPGQPSTEAFF. CDR3 sequence (DNA): TGTGCCAGTAGTCCCGGACAGCCTTCCACTGAAGCTTTCTTT.

This chain connects TRBV19 to TRBJ1-4; perhaps TRBD1 as D (6 bases). The V gene's germline CDR1 is LNHDA and CDR2 SQIVND (reference sequence). The V end was cut by 5 bases, the J end by 5 bases, with 12 bases between. This CDR3 comprises 14 residues. The CDR3 nucleotides read TGTGCCAGTAGTTTCAGGGGAAGGAATGAAAAACTGTTTTTT. It translates to CASSFRGRNEKLFF.

The chain recombines TRBV20-1 with TRBJ1-2; no clear D. Germline CDR1 DFQATT, CDR2 SNEGSKA (reference sequence). V lost 3 bases, J lost 13 bases, and 18 bases lay in between. The CDR3 spans 12 residues. CDR3 loop: CSASKRVESGTF. In DNA, the CDR3 is TGCAGTGCTAGTAAGAGGGTCGAATCGGGCACCTTC.

The V gene is TRBV6-2 or TRBV6-3, the J gene TRBJ2-5; 14 bases agree with TRBD2. Per the germline V gene, CDR1 is MNHEY and CDR2 is SVGEGT. The CDR3 runs 18 residues. The V gene end was trimmed by 0 bases and the J gene end by 5 bases; junction bases not matched to a gene: 8. CDR3: CASSYSQTSGRARETQYF. Here the CDR3 DNA reads TGTGCCAGCAGTTACTCGCAGACTAGCGGGAGGGCCCGTGAGACCCAGTACTTC.

This clone appeared a single time. The chain uses TRBV6-2 or TRBV6-3 and TRBJ2-3; D might be TRBD2 (5 bases). Per the germline V gene, CDR1 is MNHEY and CDR2 is SVGEGT. V was cut by 0 bases and J by 3 bases, with 7 bases left in between. CDR3 length equals 14 residues. The DNA for the CDR3 is TGTGCCAGCAGTTACTCCCTAGCTACAGATACGCAGTATTTT. The encoded protein is CASSYSLATDTQYF.

The V and J genes are TRBV18 and TRBJ1-5; 7 bases match TRBD1. The CDR3 loop spans 15 amino acids. CDR1 and CDR2 from the germline V gene are KGHSH and LQKENI. The V and J ends lost 1 base and 2 bases, in that order; junction bases with no gene match: 2. The CDR3 DNA follows: TGTGCCAGCTCACCACGGCAGGGGGGCAATCAGCCCCAGCATTTT. It translates to CASSPRQGGNQPQHF.

This clone was picked up a small number of times. The V gene is TRBV9, the J gene TRBJ2-2; the D is unclear. CDR1 and CDR2 (germline): SGDLS, YYNGEE. The CDR3 covers 14 residues. Trimming removed 0 bases at V and 6 bases at J, with 9 bases between. CDR3 sequence: CASSVAVTPGELFF. CDR3 bases: TGTGCCAGCAGCGTAGCTGTTACCCCCGGGGAGCTGTTTTTT. The complete variable domain, with remaining parts taken from reference TRBV9 and TRBJ2-2, reads DSGVTQTPKHLITATGQRVTLRCSPRSGDLSVYWYQQSLDQGLQFLIQYYNGEERAKGNILERFSAQQFPDLHSELNLSSLELGDSALYFCASSVAVTPGELFFGEGSRLTVL.

This chain joins TRBV5-1 and TRBJ1-4; D perhaps matches TRBD1 (5 bases). Germline CDR1 SGHRS, CDR2 YFSETQ. CDR3 size: 14 residues. V was clipped by 4 bases and J by 4 bases, with 11 bases between them. The CDR3 bases are TGCGCCAGCAGCGCGGGACGGTATAATGAAAAACTGTTTTTT. This encodes CASSAGRYNEKLFF.